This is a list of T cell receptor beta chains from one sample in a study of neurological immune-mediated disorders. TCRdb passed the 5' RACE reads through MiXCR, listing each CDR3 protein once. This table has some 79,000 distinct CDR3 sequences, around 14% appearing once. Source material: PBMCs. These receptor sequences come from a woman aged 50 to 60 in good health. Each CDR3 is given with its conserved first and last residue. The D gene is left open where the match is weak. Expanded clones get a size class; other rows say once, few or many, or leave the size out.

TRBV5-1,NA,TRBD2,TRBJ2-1,TGCGCCAGCAACACCGGGGGGAATGTGGATGAGCAGTTCTTC,CASNTGGNVDEQFF
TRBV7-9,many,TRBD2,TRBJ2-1,TGTGCCAGCACCCACCTAGCGGGCGACGAGGGTGAGCAGTTCTTC,CASTHLAGDEGEQFF
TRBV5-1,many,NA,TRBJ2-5,TGCGCCAGCAGCTTGGTTGGCGGGGGCCCCGAAGGGACCCAGTACTTC,CASSLVGGGPEGTQYF
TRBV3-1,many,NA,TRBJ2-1,TGTGCCAGCAGCCAAGTTCGGGGGTACAATGAGCAGTTCTTC,CASSQVRGYNEQFF
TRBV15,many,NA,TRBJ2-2,TGTGCCACCAGCAGAGAATTGGGGTCGGACACCGGGGAGCTGTTTTTT,CATSRELGSDTGELFF
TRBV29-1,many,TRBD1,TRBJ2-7,TGCAGCGCTCGGGACAGCCACTACGAGCAGTACTTC,CSARDSHYEQYF
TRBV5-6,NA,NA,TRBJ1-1,TGTGCCAGCAGTTCAGGGTCGGGCACTGAAGCTTTCTTT,CASSSGSGTEAFF
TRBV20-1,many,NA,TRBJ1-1,TGCAGTGCTACGACAGATATGAACACTGAAGCTTTCTTT,CSATTDMNTEAFF
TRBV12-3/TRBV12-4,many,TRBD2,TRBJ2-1,TGTGCCAGCAGTTTGGGACTAGTAAATGAGCAGTTCTTC,CASSLGLVNEQFF
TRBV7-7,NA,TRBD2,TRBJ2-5,TGTGCTAGCAGCTTATTAGCGGGAGGGCCGGGAGAGACCCAGTACTTC,CASSLLAGGPGETQYF
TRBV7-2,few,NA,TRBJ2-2,TGTGCCAGCAGCTTAATTGGATCCGTCACCGGGGAGCTGTTTTTT,CASSLIGSVTGELFF
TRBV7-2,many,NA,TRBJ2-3,TGTGCCGGAAGGGCGGGGACAGATACGCAGTATTTT,CAGRAGTDTQYF
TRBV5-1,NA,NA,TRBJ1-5,TGCGCCAGCAGCTTGGAAGGGGTTGCAAGTCAGCTCCAGCATTTT,CASSLEGVASQLQHF
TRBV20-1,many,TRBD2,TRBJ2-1,TGCAGTGCTAGTGACCAGACTAGCGGGATCGGAAATGAGCAGTTCTTC,CSASDQTSGIGNEQFF
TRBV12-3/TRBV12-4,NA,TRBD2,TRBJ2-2,TGTGCCAGCAACCAGGGGACTAGCGGGAGCCCCAGGGAGTTGTTTTTT,CASNQGTSGSPRELFF
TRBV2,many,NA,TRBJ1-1,TGTGCCAGCAGCGGGGGGGCAGAAGGGAACACTGAAGCTTTCTTT,CASSGGAEGNTEAFF
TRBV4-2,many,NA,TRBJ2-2,TGTGCCAGCAGCCAAGATTCGGGGGCCAAAGGCGGGGAGCTGTTTTTT,CASSQDSGAKGGELFF
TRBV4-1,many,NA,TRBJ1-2,TGCGCCAGCAGCCAAGATCCGCGCCCAGGGACAAACTATGGCTACACCTTC,CASSQDPRPGTNYGYTF
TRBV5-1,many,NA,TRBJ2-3,TGCGCCAGCAGCTCAACGTCGGGACGGAGCACAGATACGCAGTATTTT,CASSSTSGRSTDTQYF